What follows are 10 T cell receptor beta chains derived from one specimen sequenced in a study of breast tumors, draining lymph nodes, adjacent tissues. From the multiplex PCR reads, TCRdb called clonotypes with MiXCR, one entry per CDR3 protein. The data hold roughly 100,000 distinct CDR3 sequences, with more than 25% observed a single time. The lymph nodes were axillary draining lymph nodes from breast cancer patients. The sample taken for sequencing was axillary lymph node tissue. The receptors were sampled from a female donor with breast cancer. Some clones in this sample may be carry-over from other donors' samples.

This clonotype was picked up many times. The rearrangement uses TRBV20-1 and TRBJ2-3; 11 bases agree with TRBD2. The CDR3 has 16 amino acids. Germline trimming cut 3 bases from V and 4 bases from J; bases unmatched to any gene: 9. The germline V gene has CDR1 DFQATT and CDR2 SNEGSKA (reference sequence). Here the CDR3 DNA reads TGCAGTGCTAGGGGGACTAGCGGCAGATCGGCAGATACGCAGTATTTT. Translated, it gives CSARGTSGRSADTQYF.

J is TRBJ2-5 and V is TRBV5-8, with TRBD1 as a possible D gene (7 bases). Looked up from germline, CDR1 is SGHTS and CDR2 is YDEGEE. This CDR3 comprises 14 residues. The V and J ends lost 0 bases and 7 bases respectively, with 13 bases between them. The CDR3: CASSLAQGGVTQYF. CDR3 DNA: TGTGCCAGCAGCTTGGCGCAGGGGGGAGTGACCCAGTACTTC.

A note on this clonotype: Sequence at one end of the junction differs from germline and may be a read error. The chain uses TRBV2 and TRBJ1-4, with D uncertain. CDR1 SNHLY and CDR2 FYNNEI come from the germline V gene. This CDR3 has 14 amino acids. The CDR3: CTSSEAAVNEKLFF. CDR3 DNA sequence: TGTACCAGCAGTGAAGCGGCGGTCAATGAAAAACTGTTTTTT.

This clonotype was recorded at least ten times. The chain has TRBV6-1 and TRBJ2-6; TRBD2 aligns across 12 bases. The CDR3 consists of 18 residues. CDR1 and CDR2 from the germline V gene are MNHNS and SASEGT. After removal of 6 bases from V and 4 bases from J, the junction contained 10 bases not matched to a gene. The DNA for the CDR3 is TGTGCCAGCAGGGCTCGACTAGCGGGAGTTGCCGGGGCCAACGTCCTGACTTTC. It specifies CASRARLAGVAGANVLTF.

To note about this clonotype: A much larger clone differs by one base, so this may be a read error. The CDR3 carries no conserved terminal phenylalanine or tryptophan, so it likely arises from a read error. The chain combines TRBV30 with TRBJ2-3; D not resolved. Trimming shortened V by 0 bases and J by 4 bases, and 8 bases separated the two germline ends. The CDR3 length is 13 residues. CDR1 and CDR2 from the germline V gene are GTSNPN and SVGIG (reference sequence). The CDR3 sequence is CAWSVTGPDTQYS. The CDR3 nucleotides are TGTGCCTGGAGTGTAACTGGCCCAGATACGCAGTATTCT.

With respect to this clonotype: A read error is possible here, since a much larger clone lies one base away. The chain links TRBV11-2 to TRBJ1-1; 7 bases agree with TRBD1. Germline V CDR1 and CDR2: SGHAT, FQNNGV. This CDR3 has 16 residues. The CDR3 loop reads CVSSLGSGGLNTEAFF. The CDR3 DNA reads as TGTGTCAGCAGCTTAGGTTCAGGGGGGCTGAACACTGAAGCTTTCTTT.

As regards this clonotype: Since a much larger clone is just one base distant, this may be a read error. The genes are TRBV20-1 and TRBJ2-2; 12 nucleotides match TRBD2. Germline V gives CDR1 DFQATT, CDR2 SNEGSKA (reference sequence). The CDR3 totals 17 residues. V lost 7 bases, J lost 4 bases, and 13 bases stayed unmatched. CDR3 amino acids: CSDKALAGGPGTGELFF. The CDR3 DNA reads as TGCAGTGACAAGGCCCTAGCGGGGGGGCCGGGCACCGGGGAGCTGTTTTTT.

A few counts support this clonotype. The junction departs from the called germline gene at one end, perhaps through a read error. The rearrangement uses TRBV7-9 and TRBJ2-6, with TRBD1 matching 9 bases. There are 13 residues in the CDR3. Germline CDR1 is SEHNR and CDR2 is FQNEAQ (reference sequence). CDR3 residues: CASSSQGAYTEAF. The CDR3 bases are TGTGCCAGCAGCTCACAGGGGGCATACACTGAAGCTTTC.

V usage is TRBV20-1 and J usage is TRBJ2-7, with 10 bases aligning to TRBD2. Germline lookup yields CDR1 DFQATT and CDR2 SNEGSKA (reference sequence). The trim removed 0 bases at V and 7 bases at J, leaving 6 bases unmatched. CDR3 size: 14 residues. CDR3 sequence reads: CSARDPAGGREQYF. DNA of the CDR3: TGCAGTGCTAGAGATCCAGCGGGGGGGCGTGAGCAGTACTTC.

This clonotype occurred many times. This sequence joins TRBV10-3 and TRBJ1-2; D is unresolved. Per germline, CDR1 ENHRY and CDR2 SYGVKD. The CDR3 loop spans 12 amino acids. The V and J ends lost 3 bases and 8 bases respectively, with 10 bases between them. CDR3 loop: CAISDSLGGYTF. CDR3 DNA: TGTGCCATCAGTGATTCCCTGGGGGGCTACACCTTC.